This entry is about one T cell receptor (beta chain). What it binds is unknown. The V gene's germline CDR1 is GTSNPN and CDR2 SVGIG (reference sequence). The CDR3 consists of 12 residues. V was cut by 1 base and J by 5 bases, with 8 bases left in between. Recipients were bled about 28 days pretransplant and at posttransplant days 30, 100, 180. These data are taken from a study of T cell clonotyping in hematopoietic cell transplantation. Broader study findings: No sorting was done, leaving CD4 and CD8 contributions mixed. After transplant, recipient diversity fell while pathologically expanded clonotypes grew through day 180. At the given depth, recipient repertoires were over 97% de novo clonotypes.

TCRdb's copy holds only in-frame clones and misses some; the assay was immunoSEQ multiplex PCR. The table shows about 5,600 clones, with around 81% occurring only once. The clonotype comes from a male patient between 60 and 69 years old who had an allogeneic stem cell transplant, so T cells may come from the graft donor. Some clones in this sample may be carry-over from other donors' samples. The V gene is TRBV30, the J gene TRBJ2-5; D uncertain. Here the sequenced sample was peripheral blood mononuclear cells, taken 100 days after allogeneic stem cell transplant. The CDR3 reads CAWSGTVETQYF. In nucleotides, the CDR3 is TGTGCCTGGAGTGGCACAGTGGAGACCCAGTACTTC.